Given below is one T cell receptor beta chain in context. One end of the junction does not line up with germline, which may come from a read error. This record comes from a study of cytomegalovirus exposure and HLA in healthy donors. The germline CDR1 and CDR2 sequences are SGHNT and YENEEA. The CDR3 sequence is 11 residues long. PCR employed 60 Vbeta and 13 Jbeta primers. TCRdb's copy holds only in-frame clones and misses some; the assay was immunoSEQ multiplex PCR. The top ten hold roughly 0.66% of the sample, which has 200,000 to 250,000 clones, around four fifths seen once. The V gene is TRBV11-3, the J gene TRBJ2-1; unclear D gene. The TCR sequence derives from a boy aged 2 to 10 in good health and CMV-seronegative. The sequencing input was PBMCs. The CDR3 region is CASSSDNEQFF. In DNA, the CDR3 is TGTGCCAGCAGCTCCGACAATGAGCAGTTCTTC.